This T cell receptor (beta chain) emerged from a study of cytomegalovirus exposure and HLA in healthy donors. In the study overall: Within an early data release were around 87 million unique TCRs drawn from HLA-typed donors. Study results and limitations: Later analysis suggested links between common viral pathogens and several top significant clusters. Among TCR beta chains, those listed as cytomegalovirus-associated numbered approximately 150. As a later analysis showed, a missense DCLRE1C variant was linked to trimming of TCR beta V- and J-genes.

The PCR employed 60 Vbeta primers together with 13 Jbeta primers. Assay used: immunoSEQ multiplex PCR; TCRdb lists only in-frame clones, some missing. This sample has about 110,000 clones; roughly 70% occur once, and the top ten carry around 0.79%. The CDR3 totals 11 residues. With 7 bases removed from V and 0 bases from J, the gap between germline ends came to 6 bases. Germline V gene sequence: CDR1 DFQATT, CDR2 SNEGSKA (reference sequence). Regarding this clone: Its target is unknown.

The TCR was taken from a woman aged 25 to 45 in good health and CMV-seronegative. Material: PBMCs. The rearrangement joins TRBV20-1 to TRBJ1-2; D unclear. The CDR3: CSGETNYGYTF. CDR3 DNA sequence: TGCAGTGGGGAGACTAACTATGGCTACACCTTC.